This entry lists 20 T cell receptor beta chains sequenced from one sample in a study of spatial heterogeneity in lung cancer. Time point indicated: sample taken at primary tumor resection. Sequencing of whole RNA from tumor, nontumor lung or frozen PBMC involved no sorting. TCRdb reprocessed the 5' RACE reads with MiXCR, giving one entry per CDR3 protein. The table records tens of thousands of distinct CDR3 sequences, less than 5.5% of them present only once. Specimen: PBMCs, collected at surgery. All receptors come from a female donor with early-stage non-small cell lung cancer.

This clonotype was found a few times. The chain is built from TRBV30 and TRBJ2-5; TRBD2 matches 12 bases. V shed 5 bases and J 7 bases; nucleotides not matched to a gene: 8. CDR1 and CDR2 from the germline V gene are GTSNPN and SVGIG (reference sequence). This CDR3 spans 14 amino acids. The CDR3 DNA reads TGTGCCTGGTTGACTAGCGGGAGAATCGGGACCCAGTACTTC. Protein sequence: CAWLTSGRIGTQYF.

Many counts were recorded for this clonotype. J is TRBJ2-7 and V is TRBV5-8; no firm D call. Germline V gene lookup returns CDR1 SGHTS and CDR2 YDEGEE. V lost 0 bases and J 2 bases, leaving 9 bases between the germline ends. CDR3 length equals 14 residues. For the CDR3, the DNA is TGTGCCAGCAGCTTGGTGGGCACTACCTACGAGCAGTACTTC. This sequence encodes CASSLVGTTYEQYF. The full variable domain, with the rest looked up from reference TRBV5-8 and TRBJ2-7, is EAGVTQSPTHLIKTRGQQATLRCSPISGHTSVYWYQQALGLGLQFLLWYDEGEERNRGNFPPRFSGRQFPNYSSELNVNALELEDSALYLCASSLVGTTYEQYFGPGTRLTVT.

This clonotype was recorded at least ten times. The chain links TRBV20-1 to TRBJ2-1, with D tentatively TRBD2 (5 bases). Germline assignment: CDR1 DFQATT and CDR2 SNEGSKA (reference sequence). The germline V and J ends were trimmed by 0 bases and 0 bases, with 9 bases remaining between them. CDR3 length: 15 residues. CDR3 loop: CSARDLAASYNEQFF. DNA for the CDR3: TGCAGTGCTAGAGATCTAGCCGCCTCCTACAATGAGCAGTTCTTC.

Many counts were recorded for this clonotype. The V and J genes are TRBV3-1 and TRBJ1-6; the D gene is possibly TRBD1 (6 bases). V gave up 3 bases and J gave up 7 bases, with 10 bases separating them. CDR3 length equals 14 residues. The V gene's germline CDR1 is LGHDT and CDR2 YNNKEL (reference sequence). The chain's CDR3 is CASSQQGMNSPLHF. The CDR3 DNA reads as TGTGCCAGCAGCCAGCAGGGGATGAATTCACCCCTCCACTTT.

In this sample, this clonotype turned up many times. The J gene is TRBJ2-7, the V gene TRBV4-3; 11 nucleotides line up with TRBD1. V gave up 0 bases and J gave up 5 bases; unmatched junction bases: 3. The CDR3 length is 15 residues. Germline V gives CDR1 LGHNA, CDR2 YSLEER. The CDR3 is CASSQERTGGNEQYF. The CDR3 coding sequence is TGCGCCAGCAGCCAAGAGAGGACAGGGGGCAACGAGCAGTACTTC.

This chain joins TRBV4-1 and TRBJ1-2; D might be TRBD1 (5 bases). Germline CDR1 and CDR2: MGHRA and YSYEKL. The CDR3 sequence is 16 residues long. V gave up 1 base and J gave up 3 bases, with 15 bases separating them. CDR3 loop: CASSQVIQGTHYGYTF. As DNA, the CDR3 is TGCGCCAGCAGCCAAGTGATCCAGGGAACCCACTATGGCTACACCTTC.

This clonotype has at least ten counts. CDR3 region: CASSFGRRRPYNEQFF. The CDR3 DNA sequence: TGTGCCAGCAGCTTCGGGCGGAGGAGACCCTACAATGAGCAGTTCTTC. The genes are TRBV7-8 and TRBJ2-1; tentative D call: TRBD2 (5 bases). The CDR3 sequence is 16 residues long. V gave up 3 bases and J gave up 2 bases, with 14 bases separating them. CDR1 is SGHVS and CDR2 is FQNEAQ in the germline V gene.

Ten or more counts support this clonotype. The chain combines TRBV18 with TRBJ2-5; maybe TRBD2 (5 bases). Trimming took 3 bases from V and 5 from J, leaving 13 bases between them. This CDR3 contains 14 residues. The V gene's germline CDR1 is KGHSH and CDR2 LQKENI. The CDR3 coding sequence is TGTGCCAGCTCACCCGGGTCAGCGGCGGAGACCCAGTACTTC. Its translation: CASSPGSAAETQYF.

This clonotype has ten or more counts. This chain uses TRBV11-2 with TRBJ2-5; perhaps TRBD2 as D (7 bases). V gave up 1 base and J gave up 5 bases, with 11 bases separating them. This CDR3 comprises 14 residues. The germline CDR1 and CDR2 sequences are SGHAT and FQNNGV. The chain's CDR3 is CASSLGGGRETQYF. CDR3 bases: TGTGCCAGCAGCTTAGGGGGGGGCCGGGAGACCCAGTACTTC.

This clonotype was picked up many times. This chain connects TRBV2 to TRBJ1-2; possible D gene TRBD1, 5 bases. CDR1 is SNHLY and CDR2 is FYNNEI in the germline V gene. V was shortened by 4 bases and J by 2 bases, with 8 bases between the two germline ends. This CDR3 spans 13 amino acids. DNA for the CDR3: TGTGCCAGCAGTGGGGACGCAAACTATGGCTACACCTTC. Its protein is CASSGDANYGYTF.

This clonotype was found many times. The chain joins TRBV20-1 to TRBJ2-7, with D tentatively TRBD1 (6 bases). The CDR3 spans 15 residues. From germline, CDR1 is DFQATT and CDR2 SNEGSKA (reference sequence). CDR3 DNA sequence: TGCAGCTCCCAGGACAGATCGCGGAATGCCTACGAGCAGTACTTC. Protein product: CSSQDRSRNAYEQYF.

This clonotype was found many times. The CDR3 DNA is TGCGCCAGCAGCTTGGCCAAGACTAGCGGCCACTACAATGAGCAGTTCTTC. It codes for CASSLAKTSGHYNEQFF. The chain joins TRBV5-1 to TRBJ2-1; 9 positions match TRBD2. Germline-derived CDR1 and CDR2 are SGHRS and YFSETQ. The CDR3 length is 17 residues. Trimming cost V 0 bases and J 3 bases; bases outside gene matches: 7.

V gene TRBV19 combines with J gene TRBJ1-2, with a possible D match to TRBD1 (6 bases). There are 12 residues in the CDR3. V lost 8 bases and J 7 bases, leaving 14 bases between the germline ends. The germline CDR1 and CDR2 sequences are LNHDA and SQIVND (reference sequence). The CDR3 nucleotides are TGTGCCAGTGGGCAACAGGGAGGTGGCTACACCTTC. Encoded protein: CASGQQGGGYTF. The full variable domain, with the rest looked up from reference TRBV19 and TRBJ1-2, is DGGITQSPKYLFRKEGQNVTLSCEQNLNHDAMYWYRQDPGQGLRLIYYSQIVNDFQKGDIAEGYSVSREKKESFPLTVTSAQKNPTAFYLCASGQQGGGYTFGSGTRLTVV.

This clonotype was seen at least ten times. The chain recombines TRBV4-1 with TRBJ1-2; 7 positions agree with TRBD1. Trimming at V came to 4 bases and at J to 0 bases, leaving 8 bases not matched to a gene. The CDR3 totals 16 residues. Germline V CDR1 and CDR2: MGHRA, YSYEKL. DNA for the CDR3: TGCGCCAGCAGCCTCTCGACAGGGCTCTCTAACTATGGCTACACCTTC. Protein sequence: CASSLSTGLSNYGYTF.

This clonotype was detected ten times or more. The chain employs TRBV30 and TRBJ1-4; a weak D match, TRBD1 (6 bases). With 1 base removed from V and 0 bases from J, the gap between germline ends came to 12 bases. CDR3 size: 16 residues. Germline V CDR1 and CDR2: GTSNPN, SVGIG (reference sequence). DNA for the CDR3: TGTGCCTGGAGTGGTGGACAGTTTGCAACTAATGAAAAACTGTTTTTT. Protein product: CAWSGGQFATNEKLFF.

This chain connects TRBV28 to TRBJ1-1; no definite D call. Trimming stripped 6 bases from V and 0 bases from J, with 17 bases between. CDR3 length: 16 amino acids. Looked up from germline, CDR1 is MDHEN and CDR2 is SYDVKM. The CDR3 protein is CASSPFRTVMNTEAFF. In DNA, the CDR3 is TGTGCCAGCAGCCCCTTCAGGACGGTTATGAACACTGAAGCTTTCTTT.

Concerning this clonotype itself: This may be a read error: a much more frequent sequence differs by one nucleotide. The V gene is TRBV12-3 or TRBV12-4, the J gene TRBJ2-6; 7 bases are shared with TRBD2. This CDR3 is built from 14 residues. As DNA, the CDR3 is TGTACCAGCCAGACGACTAGCGGGGCCAACGTCCTGACTTTC. Protein: CTSQTTSGANVLTF.

This clonotype has ten or more counts. The chain is built from TRBV27 and TRBJ2-5; TRBD1 might be the D (7 bases). Trimming stripped 6 bases from V and 5 bases from J, with 19 bases between. Germline values: CDR1 MNHEY, CDR2 SMNVEV (reference sequence). CDR3 length: 15 amino acids. CDR3 in DNA: TGTGCCAGCAGAGGACTTCTCGGAGGGGGCGAGACCCAGTACTTC. Its translation: CASRGLLGGGETQYF.

Many counts were recorded for this clonotype. V and J are TRBV5-1 and TRBJ2-7; 9 nucleotides match TRBD1. Germline CDR1 SGHRS, CDR2 YFSETQ. CDR3 length: 16 amino acids. J lost 4 bases, V lost 4 bases, and 12 bases had no gene match. The CDR3: CASSRTGTGMGYEQYF. CDR3 in DNA: TGCGCCAGCAGCAGAACCGGGACAGGGATGGGATACGAGCAGTACTTC.

The genes are TRBV4-2 and TRBJ2-1; TRBD2 aligns across 11 bases. With V trimmed by 1 base and J by 5 bases, 1 base remained unmatched. The CDR3 runs to 15 residues. CDR1 is LGHNA and CDR2 is YNFKEQ in the germline V gene. The CDR3 DNA is TGTGCCAGCAGCCAAGTGACTAGCGGGGACAATGAGCAGTTCTTC. It codes for CASSQVTSGDNEQFF.